The T cell receptor beta chain under discussion was sequenced for a study of blood T cell repertoires in COVID-19. Source study methods: How many nucleated cells were present was estimated from reference gene primer amplification. Produced via immunoSEQ multiplex PCR; TCRdb's table is partial and in-frame only. Clonal size and the V and J genes are those of that table, whereas D and trimming came from the DNA. The table records under 300,000 clones, approximately 88% of them present only once. The clonotype was recovered from a woman aged 40 to 50 with acute COVID-19. The sequenced sample was PBMCs or T cells enriched from blood (not recorded which).

The CDR3, as DNA: TGTGCCAGCGGGGAGGTGGGTTTGGACAATCAGCCCCAGCATTTT. Its translation: CASGEVGLDNQPQHF. The chain uses TRBV2 and TRBJ1-5; D remains unclear. The CDR3 runs 15 residues. Germline CDR1 is SNHLY and CDR2 is FYNNEI. Trimming pared 8 bases from V and 3 bases from J, leaving 17 bases between.